This entry concerns a single T cell receptor (beta chain). This specimen comes from a study of blood T cell repertoires in COVID-19. The data were produced by immunoSEQ multiplex PCR, yet TCRdb's version contains in-frame clones alone and is incomplete. The sample consists of fewer than 200,000 clones, more than 70% of them appearing once. The CDR3 runs to 15 residues. Germline V lookup: CDR1 SNHLY, CDR2 FYNNEI. Trimming removed 3 bases from V and 2 bases from J, with 13 bases in between. The source material was PBMCs or T cells enriched from blood (not recorded which). This clonotype was sampled from a woman aged 45-65 years in a cohort exposed to, infected with or recovered from COVID-19 (not recorded which). The chain combines TRBV2 with TRBJ2-5; D possibly corresponds to TRBD1 (6 bases). CDR3 nucleotide sequence: TGTGCCAGCAGTGAGGAACAGGGCGGGCAAGAGACCCAGTACTTC. Translated, it gives CASSEEQGGQETQYF. Supplemented by reference TRBV2 and TRBJ2-5, the full variable domain reads EPEVTQTPSHQVTQMGQEVILRCVPISNHLYFYWYRQILGQKVEFLVSFYNNEISEKSEIFDDQFSVERPDGSNFTLKIRSTKLEDSAMYFCASSEEQGGQETQYFGPGTRLLVL.